This TCR beta chain stems from a study of CD8 T cells in Susac syndrome. With random hexamers, reverse transcription was performed on roughly 0.5 to 1 ug of RNA. The TCR beta CDR3 was amplified by immunoSEQ multiplex PCR across 54 Vbeta, 13 Jbeta. Via MiXCR, TCRdb re-called the immunoSEQ multiplex PCR reads, giving one row per CDR3 protein. The table has about 200,000 distinct CDR3 sequences, approximately 95% seen once. The controls, all healthy donors, were matched for age and sex. The TEMRA cells underwent FACS enrichment, while the CD8+ and CD4+ T cells underwent negative isolation. V gave up 4 bases and J gave up 1 base, with 8 bases separating them. CDR3 length equals 13 residues. The germline gives CDR1 SGDLS, CDR2 YYNGEE.

This clonotype was sampled from a human donor in good health. V gene TRBV9 combines with J gene TRBJ2-5; D might be TRBD2 (5 bases). Sequenced: CD4+ T cells from PBMCs. The CDR3 is CASSRLFQETQYF. The CDR3 DNA reads TGTGCCAGCAGCCGACTATTCCAAGAGACCCAGTACTTC.